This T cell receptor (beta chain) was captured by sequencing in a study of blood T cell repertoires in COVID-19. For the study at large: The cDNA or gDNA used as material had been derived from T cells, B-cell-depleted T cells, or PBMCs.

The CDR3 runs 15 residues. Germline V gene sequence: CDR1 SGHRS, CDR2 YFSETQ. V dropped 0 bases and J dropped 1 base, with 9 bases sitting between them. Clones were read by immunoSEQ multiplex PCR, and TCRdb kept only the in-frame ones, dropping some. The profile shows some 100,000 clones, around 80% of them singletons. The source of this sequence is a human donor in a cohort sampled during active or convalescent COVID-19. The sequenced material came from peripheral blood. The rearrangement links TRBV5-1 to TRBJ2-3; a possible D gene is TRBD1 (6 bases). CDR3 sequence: CASSLAAGGTDTQYF. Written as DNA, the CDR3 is TGCGCCAGCAGCTTGGCGGCAGGGGGCACAGATACGCAGTATTTT. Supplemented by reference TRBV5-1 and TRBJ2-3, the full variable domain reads KAGVTQTPRYLIKTRGQQVTLSCSPISGHRSVSWYQQTPGQGLQFLFEYFSETQRNKGNFPGRFSGRQFSNSRSEMNVSTLELGDSALYLCASSLAAGGTDTQYFGPGTRLTVL.